One T cell receptor beta chain is described in this entry. No antigen is known for it. The PCR ran on 60 Vbeta and 13 Jbeta primers. Sequenced by immunoSEQ multiplex PCR; TCRdb stores in-frame clones only, minus some. The sample consists of roughly 190,000 clones, around 83% of them appearing once. CDR1 and CDR2 (germline): SGHRS, YFSETQ. This CDR3 spans 14 amino acids. The J segment lost 6 bases and the V segment lost 4 bases, leaving 9 bases of the junction unmatched. This record comes from a study of cytomegalovirus exposure and HLA in healthy donors. Study outcomes and limitations: V- and J-gene trimming of TCR beta was linked (in a later analysis) to a missense DCLRE1C variant. The study labeled 150 to 200 TCR beta chains cytomegalovirus-associated.

The source is a man aged 35 to 55 in good health and CMV-seropositive. The sequenced sample was PBMCs. The chain combines TRBV5-1 with TRBJ1-1; 7 bases match TRBD1. CDR3 sequence (DNA): TGCGCCAGCAGCGTGGGACAGTTACACGCTGAAGCTTTCTTT. Translated, it gives CASSVGQLHAEAFF. Drawing the rest from reference TRBV5-1 and TRBJ1-1, the complete variable domain is KAGVTQTPRYLIKTRGQQVTLSCSPISGHRSVSWYQQTPGQGLQFLFEYFSETQRNKGNFPGRFSGRQFSNSRSEMNVSTLELGDSALYLCASSVGQLHAEAFFGQGTRLTVV.